This T cell receptor (beta chain) was profiled in a study of blood T cells in healthy people across ages. PCR was performed a second time for about 7 to 11 cycles using a sample-barcoded 5' primer and a J-beta primer mix. TCRdb passed the 5' RACE reads through MiXCR, listing each CDR3 protein once. The top ten hold roughly 23% of the sample, which has around 1,800,000 distinct CDR3 sequences, 35% to 50% seen once. The V end lost 0 bases, the J end lost 2 bases, and 11 bases lay between the germline ends. Germline V CDR1 and CDR2: LGHNA, YNFKEQ. CDR3 length equals 15 residues. Material: blood. This sequence joins TRBV4-2 and TRBJ2-7; D uncertain. This receptor was taken from a human donor in good health. The CDR3 is CASSQDLAIPYEQYF. CDR3 nucleotide sequence: TGTGCCAGCAGCCAAGATCTGGCAATACCCTACGAGCAGTACTTC.